One sample yielded the 3 T cell receptor beta chains listed below, sequenced in a study of identical twins (dated by TCRdb to the mid-2010s). Library preparation used 5' RACE. The instrument given in TCRdb is Illumina HiSeq 2000. TCRdb handled the public reads itself, with Q25 trimming in fastp and clone calling in MiXCR, and kept productive beta chains. All rows with the same CDR3 protein become a single entry with the most common DNA and genes. The sample data list 400,000 to 550,000 distinct CDR3 sequences, and about 20% of these were observed just once. The ten largest account for 0.75% to 0.95% of the sample. These same records also appear under a second study, on T cells expressing NK-cell markers.

The sequencing sample was made of CD4+ T cells sorted from blood. These receptors all come from a woman aged 18-30 years in good health.

J is TRBJ1-2 and V is TRBV18; maybe TRBD1 (5 bases). The length of the CDR3 is 15 residues. Germline CDR1 reads KGHSH; CDR2 reads LQKENI. V lost 5 bases, J lost 5 bases, and 18 bases lay in between. The CDR3 sequence: CASSSLHMTEYGYTF. The CDR3 region has the DNA TGTGCCAGCTCATCTCTCCACATGACAGAGTATGGCTACACCTTC.

This chain joins TRBV4-3 and TRBJ2-1; 10 nucleotides line up with TRBD2. This CDR3 is built from 15 residues. CDR1 and CDR2 (germline): LGHNA, YSLEER. V lost 4 bases and J lost 8; bases outside the gene matches: 8. The CDR3 sequence is CASSPSGRAFDEQFF. CDR3 nucleotide sequence: TGCGCCAGCAGCCCAAGCGGGAGGGCCTTCGATGAGCAGTTCTTC.

V gene TRBV11-2 combines with J gene TRBJ1-3; D uncertain. Germline-derived CDR1 and CDR2 are SGHAT and FQNNGV. V lost 3 bases and J 1 base, leaving 10 bases between the germline ends. The CDR3 is 15 residues long. The CDR3 region is CASSFDTLSGNTIYF. The CDR3 DNA is TGTGCCAGCAGCTTTGACACCTTATCTGGAAACACCATATATTTT.